This is a list of T cell receptor beta chains from one sample in a study of T cells after yellow fever vaccination. TCRdb re-analysed the 5' RACE reads in MiXCR, keeping a single row per CDR3 protein. The sample yields 120,000 or so distinct CDR3 sequences, 8.9% seen once. The material was CD8+ T cells sorted from PBMCs, obtained on the day of the yellow fever booster vaccination. The receptor set was obtained from a man between 18 and 29 years old who received the YFV17D yellow fever vaccine. CDR3s include the opening cysteine and the closing phenylalanine or tryptophan. D genes are given only for firm matches. The listing skips clone size in some rows; elsewhere it reads once, few, many or a size class.

J: TRBJ2-5
V: TRBV6-2/TRBV6-3
size: medium-sized
D: NA
DNA: TGTGCCAGCAGCGACAGTCAAGAGACCCAGTACTTC
CDR3: CASSDSQETQYF

J: TRBJ2-2
V: TRBV7-6
size: NA
D: NA
DNA: TGTGCCAGCAGCTTAGGTACCGGCGGGGAGCTGTTTTTT
CDR3: CASSLGTGGELFF

J: TRBJ2-3
V: TRBV7-2
size: NA
D: NA
DNA: TGTGCCAGCAGCCTGGGGACCGGGGGGCGCACAGATACGCAGTATTTT
CDR3: CASSLGTGGRTDTQYF

J: TRBJ1-1
V: TRBV29-1
size: NA
D: NA
DNA: TGCAGCGTTCTCATGAACACTGAAGCTTTCTTT
CDR3: CSVLMNTEAFF

J: TRBJ2-3
V: TRBV7-6
size: NA
D: NA
DNA: TGTGCCAGCAGCCCGGTCATGAGGGATACGCAGTATTTT
CDR3: CASSPVMRDTQYF

J: TRBJ2-1
V: TRBV4-1
size: many
D: NA
DNA: TGCGCCAGCAGCCAAGATGTCCCAGCCACCAATGAGCAGTTCTTC
CDR3: CASSQDVPATNEQFF

J: TRBJ2-1
V: TRBV5-1
size: few
D: NA
DNA: TGCGCCAGCAGCTTGACCGAGAATGAGCAGTTCTTC
CDR3: CASSLTENEQFF

J: TRBJ1-5
V: TRBV27
size: NA
D: NA
DNA: TGTGCCAGCAGTGGGGGGCGGGGGTACCAGCCCCAGCATTTT
CDR3: CASSGGRGYQPQHF

J: TRBJ2-3
V: TRBV5-4
size: few
D: TRBD2
DNA: TGTGCCAGCAGCGCTATGGGGGGGAAAGCAGATACGCAGTATTTT
CDR3: CASSAMGGKADTQYF

J: TRBJ1-1
V: TRBV7-9
size: few
D: NA
DNA: TGTGCCAGCAGCGTACCGGCCCGGCAGACTGAAGCTTTCTTT
CDR3: CASSVPARQTEAFF

J: TRBJ2-3
V: TRBV18
size: few
D: NA
DNA: TGTGCCAGCTCAGAGAACGGGGGCCCGAGGCAGTATTTT
CDR3: CASSENGGPRQYF

J: TRBJ2-2
V: TRBV7-3
size: once
D: NA
DNA: TGTGCCAGCAGCTTATGGGGAGAAGTTGGGGAGCTGTTTTTT
CDR3: CASSLWGEVGELFF

J: TRBJ2-5
V: TRBV28
size: NA
D: TRBD2
DNA: TGTGCCAGCAGTTTGGTGACCGCGGGGGGGGAGACCCAGTACTTC
CDR3: CASSLVTAGGETQYF

J: TRBJ1-2
V: TRBV10-3
size: NA
D: NA
DNA: TGTGCCATCAGTGAGTCGGTTGTTTCGGGAGCTAACTATGGCTACACCTTC
CDR3: CAISESVVSGANYGYTF

J: TRBJ2-3
V: TRBV5-1
size: few
D: TRBD1
DNA: TGCGCCAGCAGCGTCACACAGGGGGTCACCACAGATACGCAGTATTTT
CDR3: CASSVTQGVTTDTQYF

J: TRBJ2-6
V: TRBV27
size: NA
D: NA
DNA: TGTGCCAGCTCGATCTCTGGGGCCAACGTCCTGACTTTC
CDR3: CASSISGANVLTF

J: TRBJ1-3
V: TRBV9
size: NA
D: NA
DNA: TGTGCCAGCAGCGTAGCTACAACAAGCTCTGGAAACACCATATATTTT
CDR3: CASSVATTSSGNTIYF

J: TRBJ2-1
V: TRBV12-3/TRBV12-4
size: NA
D: TRBD2
DNA: TGTGCCAGCAGTTTTGACGGGGGGGCCGGATGGGAGCAGTTCTTC
CDR3: CASSFDGGAGWEQFF

J: TRBJ1-1
V: TRBV15
size: NA
D: TRBD1
DNA: TGTGCCACCAGCATACGGGACAGGGCGGCTGAAGCTTTCTTT
CDR3: CATSIRDRAAEAFF

J: TRBJ1-1
V: TRBV4-1
size: few
D: TRBD1
DNA: TGCGCCAGCAGCCAAGCCAGGGGGAGTAACACTGAAGCTTTCTTT
CDR3: CASSQARGSNTEAFF

J: TRBJ1-1
V: TRBV29-1
size: NA
D: TRBD1
DNA: TGCAGCGTACAGGGGGCTAGCACTGAAGCTTTCTTT
CDR3: CSVQGASTEAFF

J: TRBJ1-5
V: TRBV20-1
size: few
D: NA
DNA: TGCAGTGCGGCGACGCCGGGGGGAGATCAGCCCCAGCATTTT
CDR3: CSAATPGGDQPQHF

J: TRBJ2-5
V: TRBV7-2
size: many
D: TRBD2
DNA: TGTGCCAGCAGCTCGTACCCGGGACTAGCGGGGGGGCTGAAGACCCAGTACTTC
CDR3: CASSSYPGLAGGLKTQYF

J: TRBJ2-2
V: TRBV20-1
size: NA
D: TRBD2
DNA: TGCAGTGCTAGAGATCGGGGGGGGCGACCGAACACCGGGGAGCTGTTTTTT
CDR3: CSARDRGGRPNTGELFF

J: TRBJ2-2
V: TRBV28
size: few
D: NA
DNA: TGTGCCAGCAGTCTCCGGGACGGGGGAGCCACCGGGGAGCTGTTTTTT
CDR3: CASSLRDGGATGELFF

J: TRBJ2-7
V: TRBV27
size: NA
D: NA
DNA: TGTGCCAGCAAGCGGCAGGGAAGCTCCTACGAGCAGTACTTC
CDR3: CASKRQGSSYEQYF

J: TRBJ2-3
V: TRBV3-2
size: NA
D: NA
DNA: TGTGCCAGCAGCCGTAGACCCAATGAGCTATCCACCCCGTATTTT
CDR3: CASSRRPNELSTPYF

J: TRBJ2-3
V: TRBV7-9
size: few
D: TRBD2
DNA: TGTGCCAGCAGCTTCCCCGGCGGCCCGGGGGGGCCCATAGATACGCAGTATTTT
CDR3: CASSFPGGPGGPIDTQYF

J: TRBJ2-7
V: TRBV10-3
size: NA
D: NA
DNA: TGTGCCATCACCGGGGGTGGTGACGGGGACGGATTCCTCTACGAGCAGTACTTC
CDR3: CAITGGGDGDGFLYEQYF

J: TRBJ2-5
V: TRBV11-2
size: few
D: TRBD1
DNA: TGCGCCACAGGGGGCTCTGAGACCCAGTACTTC
CDR3: CATGGSETQYF

J: TRBJ2-7
V: TRBV3-1
size: few
D: NA
DNA: TGTGCCAGCAACACACGAGGGGTCCGACACGAGCAGTACTTC
CDR3: CASNTRGVRHEQYF

J: TRBJ2-3
V: TRBV7-3
size: few
D: TRBD2
DNA: TGTGCCAGCAGCTTAACCCCGCGCGGGGGGGCTGCAGATACGCAGTATTTT
CDR3: CASSLTPRGGAADTQYF

J: TRBJ1-1
V: TRBV4-1
size: NA
D: TRBD1
DNA: TGCGCCAGCAGCCAGGACAGGGCGGGCACTGAAGCTTTCTTT
CDR3: CASSQDRAGTEAFF

J: TRBJ2-5
V: TRBV7-9
size: few
D: NA
DNA: TGTGCCAGCAGACCGGGATCCCAGGGTCCGGGAGAGACCCAGTACTTC
CDR3: CASRPGSQGPGETQYF

J: TRBJ2-7
V: TRBV4-3
size: NA
D: NA
DNA: TGCGCCAGCAGCTTACGCTTCGGGGCTCCCTACGAGCAGTACTTC
CDR3: CASSLRFGAPYEQYF

J: TRBJ1-5
V: TRBV19
size: NA
D: NA
DNA: TGTGCCAGTAGTATACAGGTGTATCAGCCCCAGCATTTT
CDR3: CASSIQVYQPQHF

J: TRBJ1-1
V: TRBV7-9
size: NA
D: TRBD1
DNA: TGTGCCGCCCGGGACAGGGGACGGACCACTGAAGCTTTCTTT
CDR3: CAARDRGRTTEAFF

J: TRBJ2-7
V: TRBV19
size: NA
D: TRBD1
DNA: TGTGCCAGCGCTACCGGGACAGGGATCTACGAGCAGTACTTC
CDR3: CASATGTGIYEQYF

J: TRBJ1-2
V: TRBV5-5
size: few
D: NA
DNA: TGTGCCAGCAGCTTGGGGCAGGGCCACTTAGCTAACTATGGCTACACCTTC
CDR3: CASSLGQGHLANYGYTF

J: TRBJ1-3
V: TRBV27
size: NA
D: NA
DNA: TGTGCCAGCAGTAAGCACCCCCTCGGTGGAAACACCATATATTTT
CDR3: CASSKHPLGGNTIYF

J: TRBJ2-5
V: TRBV6-5
size: few
D: NA
DNA: TGTGCCAGCAGTTTGCCGGGCCTCCACGAGACCCAGTACTTC
CDR3: CASSLPGLHETQYF

J: TRBJ2-7
V: TRBV5-1
size: many
D: NA
DNA: TGCGCCAGCAGTTTCCGGGGGGCAAACTACGAGCAGTACTTC
CDR3: CASSFRGANYEQYF

J: TRBJ1-1
V: TRBV5-1
size: NA
D: TRBD1
DNA: TGCGCCAGCTTCGACAGGGGCTGGAACACTGAAGCTTTCTTT
CDR3: CASFDRGWNTEAFF

J: TRBJ1-3
V: TRBV27
size: NA
D: NA
DNA: TGTGCCAGCAGTTCGGGGACGGACGGAAACACCATATATTTT
CDR3: CASSSGTDGNTIYF

J: TRBJ2-1
V: TRBV9
size: many
D: TRBD2
DNA: TGTGCCAGCAGCGTAGGCGGGGGGACCTACAATGAGCAGTTCTTC
CDR3: CASSVGGGTYNEQFF